A single T cell receptor beta chain is shown here with its context. Its antigen is currently unknown. Pooling was applied to second doses at about 4 or about 12 weeks. The CDR3 consists of 15 residues. CDR1 SGHRS and CDR2 YFSETQ come from the germline V gene. V shed 3 bases and J 10 bases; nucleotides not matched to a gene: 7. This sample was taken from a study of T cell responses to AZD1222 COVID-19 vaccine. Study results and caveats: The breadth and depth of Spike-specific TCRs increased once two AZD1222 doses had been given. None of the repertoires were sampled until the peak T cell response had passed. The donor group comprised mostly white British people and more females; the analysis possibly underestimated clonal diversity.

Using immunoSEQ multiplex PCR, the repertoire was profiled, and TCRdb retains in-frame clones only, with some absent. Of 80,000 to 90,000 clones listed, approximately 88% are singletons. This chain connects TRBV5-1 to TRBJ1-6; 10 nucleotides align to TRBD1. The receptor was isolated from an adult who received the AZD1222 COVID-19 vaccine. Sequencing used peripheral blood, obtained 28 days after the second AZD1222 dose. CDR3 sequence reads: CASSWGGQGESPLHF. CDR3 coding DNA: TGCGCCAGCAGCTGGGGCGGACAGGGGGAGTCACCCCTCCACTTT.